A selection of T cell receptor beta chains follows, all from one sample in a study of T cell clonotyping in hematopoietic cell transplantation. The data were produced by immunoSEQ multiplex PCR, yet TCRdb's version contains in-frame clones alone and is incomplete. The sample yields 7,500 to 8,500 clones, about three fifths seen once. The sequencing used peripheral blood mononuclear cells, collected 100 days after allogeneic stem cell transplant. These receptor sequences come from a male patient between 60 and 69 years old who had an allogeneic stem cell transplant from an unrelated donor, so the T cells may come from the graft donor. Some clones in this sample may be carry-over from other donors' samples. CDR3s include the opening cysteine and the closing phenylalanine or tryptophan. Each record gives: clone size, V gene, J gene, D gene, CDR3 DNA, CDR3 protein. D genes are given only for firm matches. A clone size is listed for some rows: how often the clone was seen (once, few, many), or a class if it is expanded.

NA	TRBV14	TRBJ1-4	NA	TGTGCCAGCAGCCAAGATGACCCTCGCCATCCTAATGAAAAACTGTTTTTT	CASSQDDPRHPNEKLFF
NA	TRBV2	TRBJ1-2	NA	TGTGCCAGCACTTTCCTTCCGGTCGGCTATGGCTACACCTTC	CASTFLPVGYGYTF
NA	TRBV6-6	TRBJ1-1	NA	TGTGCCAGCAGTTTCCTCGGACAAGTTATGAACACTGAAGCTTTCTTT	CASSFLGQVMNTEAFF
once	TRBV29-1	TRBJ1-3	NA	TGCAGCGTCAAGAGGGGCACAAGCTCTGGAAACACCATATATTTT	CSVKRGTSSGNTIYF
NA	TRBV6-1	TRBJ2-3	NA	TGTGCCAGCAGTGTTACAGCCCTATTCGATACGCAGTATTTT	CASSVTALFDTQYF
once	TRBV6-6	TRBJ2-2	TRBD2	TGTGCCAGCACTAGGGACTATCAAACCGGGGAGCTGTTTTTT	CASTRDYQTGELFF
NA	TRBV5-1	TRBJ2-7	NA	TGCGCCAGCCCCTCTATGGCGTACGAGCAGTACTTC	CASPSMAYEQYF
NA	TRBV27	TRBJ2-3	TRBD2	TGTGCCAGCAGTTTAGCGGGGGGGTCGAGCACAGATACGCAGTATTTT	CASSLAGGSSTDTQYF
NA	TRBV5-6	TRBJ2-2	NA	TGTGCCAGCAGCTTTAGGGCCGACGGGCGCACCGGGGAGCTGTTTTTT	CASSFRADGRTGELFF
NA	TRBV14	TRBJ1-2	TRBD1	TGTGCCAGCAGCCAAGAGTGGATGCGACCAGGGGGCAGCGGCTACACCTTC	CASSQEWMRPGGSGYTF
NA	TRBV7-9	TRBJ2-5	NA	TGTGCCAGCATCCACCGGGCCGGAGAGACCCAGTACTTC	CASIHRAGETQYF
NA	TRBV7-9	TRBJ1-5	NA	TGTGCCAGCAGCCTAGATAATCAGCCCCAGCATTTT	CASSLDNQPQHF
NA	TRBV9	TRBJ2-5	NA	TGTGCCAGCAGCGTAGAGATTGGGGTCCGTAGGGAGACCCAGTACTTC	CASSVEIGVRRETQYF
NA	TRBV2	TRBJ1-3	NA	TGTGCCAGCAGTACGAGGTCGGGAAACACCATATATTTT	CASSTRSGNTIYF
NA	TRBV5-1	TRBJ2-7	NA	TGCGCCAGCAGCTTGGGCGTATCGTTGTCCTACGAGCAGTACTTC	CASSLGVSLSYEQYF
NA	TRBV6-5	TRBJ2-7	TRBD1	TGTGCCAGCAGTACCGGACAGGGAAGCTACGAGCAGTACTTC	CASSTGQGSYEQYF
NA	TRBV19	TRBJ1-2	TRBD1	TGTGCCAGTAACGCAGGGGGACATGGCTACACCTTC	CASNAGGHGYTF
NA	TRBV5-4	TRBJ1-1	NA	TGTGCCAGCAGCTTCCCCGACAGGTCAAACACTGAAGCTTTCTTT	CASSFPDRSNTEAFF
medium-sized	TRBV11-2	TRBJ1-1	NA	TGTGCCAGCAGCACCGCGCCAATAGGAGTGGTTACTGAAGCTTTCTTT	CASSTAPIGVVTEAFF
NA	TRBV7-6	TRBJ1-6	NA	TGTGCCAGCAGCTTAGGCCGGGGGCGGGATTCACCCCTCCACTTT	CASSLGRGRDSPLHF
NA	TRBV15	TRBJ1-5	NA	TGTGCCACCAGCAGAGATCCTCTCCAGCCCCAGCATTTT	CATSRDPLQPQHF
NA	TRBV5-5	TRBJ2-1	TRBD1	TGTGCCAGCAGGGCCGGGACAGATGACTACAATGAGCAGTTCTTC	CASRAGTDDYNEQFF
NA	TRBV29-1	TRBJ2-5	NA	TGCAGCGTTGACAGGGGCGGAGAGACCCAGTACTTC	CSVDRGGETQYF
NA	TRBV6-1	TRBJ2-7	NA	TGTGCCAGCAGTGAAACTCGGACCTACGAGCAGTACTTC	CASSETRTYEQYF
NA	TRBV7-2	TRBJ2-1	NA	TGTGCCAGCAGCTTAGTACTGGGCTCCTACAATGAGCAGTTCTTC	CASSLVLGSYNEQFF
NA	TRBV6-5	TRBJ1-6	TRBD1	TGTGCCAGCAGTGGGGGACAGACGCTTTTTCCCCTCCACTTT	CASSGGQTLFPLHF
few	TRBV5-1	TRBJ1-4	NA	TGCGCCAGCAGCTTATCACAGGTCGTAGGAGCAACTAATGAAAAACTGTTTTTT	CASSLSQVVGATNEKLFF
NA	TRBV5-4	TRBJ2-3	TRBD2	TGTGCCAGCAGCACAGGACTAGCGGGAGGCACAGATACGCAGTATTTT	CASSTGLAGGTDTQYF
NA	TRBV29-1	TRBJ1-1	NA	TGCAGCGTAGCAGCACAGGCTAACACTGAAGCTTTCTTT	CSVAAQANTEAFF
NA	TRBV7-6	TRBJ2-3	NA	TGTGCCAGCAGCACCCCGCCAGGGGAGCGCACAGATACGCAGTATTTT	CASSTPPGERTDTQYF
NA	TRBV12-2	TRBJ1-1	NA	TGTGCAAGTCGCTTAGGAATCTCCCCAACGAGGAACACTGAAGCTTTCTTT	CASRLGISPTRNTEAFF
NA	TRBV2	TRBJ2-2	NA	TGTGCCAGCAGTCCCCTCGACCAGAACACCGGGGAGCTGTTTTTT	CASSPLDQNTGELFF